These 15 T cell receptor beta chains originate from one sample sequenced in a study of T cell changes during pregnancy in multiple sclerosis. Only in-frame clones appear in the TCRdb table, and some are missing; sequencing was by immunoSEQ multiplex PCR. Here the sample spans tens of thousands of clones, about nine tenths being singletons. Sample: CD4+ T cells from peripheral blood mononuclear cells, taken in the second trimester of pregnancy. The receptors here all came from a female donor in good health, enrolled as a control in a pregnancy study.

The chain joins TRBV5-6 to TRBJ2-1; 7 nucleotides agree with TRBD2. Germline V gene data show CDR1 as SGHDT and CDR2 as YYEEEE. The CDR3 has 19 residues. V shed 4 bases, J shed 0 bases, and the junction held 16 bases outside the gene matches. Here the CDR3 reads CASSPISSGDLSSYNEQFF. DNA for the CDR3: TGTGCCAGCAGCCCCATTTCGAGCGGGGACCTGAGCTCCTACAATGAGCAGTTCTTC.

This rearrangement joins TRBV2 to TRBJ2-5, with 12 bases identical to TRBD2. The germline gives CDR1 SNHLY, CDR2 FYNNEI. The J segment lost 6 bases and the V segment lost 5 bases, leaving 7 bases of the junction unmatched. This CDR3 is built from 15 residues. Here the CDR3 DNA reads TGTGCCAGCAGTCCTACTAGCGGGGGGTCGAAGACCCAGTACTTC. This sequence encodes CASSPTSGGSKTQYF. Variable domain in full (rest from reference TRBV2 and TRBJ2-5): EPEVTQTPSHQVTQMGQEVILRCVPISNHLYFYWYRQILGQKVEFLVSFYNNEISEKSEIFDDQFSVERPDGSNFTLKIRSTKLEDSAMYFCASSPTSGGSKTQYFGPGTRLLVL.

The count of this clone is one. This chain joins TRBV5-1 and TRBJ1-4; 8 bases map to TRBD1. Germline V gene data show CDR1 as SGHRS and CDR2 as YFSETQ. CDR3 length: 16 amino acids. The ends lost 0 bases at V and 6 bases at J; junction bases unmatched: 7. CDR3 DNA: TGCGCCAGCAGCTTGGGATCGACAGGGGTCGATGAAAAACTGTTTTTT. Protein product: CASSLGSTGVDEKLFF. Combining the CDR3 with reference TRBV5-1 and TRBJ1-4 gives the whole variable domain KAGVTQTPRYLIKTRGQQVTLSCSPISGHRSVSWYQQTPGQGLQFLFEYFSETQRNKGNFPGRFSGRQFSNSRSEMNVSTLELGDSALYLCASSLGSTGVDEKLFFGSGTQLSVL.

V gene TRBV30 combines with J gene TRBJ1-2; D might be TRBD1 (6 bases). The CDR3 has 12 residues. Trimming cost V 3 bases and J 5 bases, with 10 bases left between them. Germline CDR1 is GTSNPN and CDR2 is SVGIG (reference sequence). The CDR3 loop reads CAWRLQGYGYTF. CDR3 in DNA: TGTGCCTGGAGACTGCAGGGGTATGGCTACACCTTC.

The gene calls are TRBV29-1 and TRBJ1-3; D is undetermined. Trimming shortened V by 4 bases and J by 2 bases, and 9 bases separated the two germline ends. The CDR3 runs 13 residues. Germline V gives CDR1 SQVTM, CDR2 ANQGSEA. This CDR3 is CSVATAAGNTIYF. CDR3 coding DNA: TGCAGCGTTGCAACAGCGGCTGGAAACACCATATATTTT. Using reference TRBV29-1 and TRBJ1-3 for the parts outside the CDR3, the full variable domain is SAVISQKPSRDICQRGTSLTIQCQVDSQVTMMFWYRQQPGQSLTLIATANQGSEATYESGFVIDKFPISRPNLTFSTLTVSNMSPEDSSIYLCSVATAAGNTIYFGEGSWLTVV.

V usage is TRBV5-1 and J usage is TRBJ1-5; a weak D match, TRBD1 (5 bases). The CDR3 contains 13 residues. Trimming took 3 bases from V and 5 from J, leaving 9 bases between them. The germline V gene has CDR1 SGHRS and CDR2 YFSETQ. Here the CDR3 reads CASSSGGDQPQHF. CDR3 DNA sequence: TGCGCCAGCAGCTCCGGGGGGGATCAGCCCCAGCATTTT.

The chain uses TRBV27 and TRBJ1-1, with a tentative D call TRBD1 (5 bases). CDR1 and CDR2 from the germline V gene are MNHEY and SMNVEV (reference sequence). The CDR3 is made up of 14 amino acids. V lost 2 bases and J 0 bases, leaving 7 bases between the germline ends. The CDR3 coding sequence is TGTGCCAGCAGTTTACAGACAGTGAACACTGAAGCTTTCTTT. Translation: CASSLQTVNTEAFF.

CDR3 bases: TGTGCCAGCAGCCAGAAGATCGATAGCTTTGATTCACCCCTCCACTTT. This gives the protein CASSQKIDSFDSPLHF. The chain links TRBV4-2 to TRBJ1-6; D not certain. Germline V gene lookup returns CDR1 LGHNA and CDR2 YNFKEQ. The CDR3 loop spans 16 amino acids. Deletions cut 3 bases from V and 8 bases from J, with 17 bases between.

The rearrangement uses TRBV30 and TRBJ2-1; D might be TRBD1 (6 bases). CDR3 length: 13 amino acids. The V gene lost 0 bases and the J gene lost 8 bases, with 11 bases spanning the gap. Germline CDR1 GTSNPN, CDR2 SVGIG (reference sequence). The CDR3 region is CAWSVQGSDEQFF. CDR3 DNA sequence: TGTGCCTGGAGTGTGCAGGGGAGCGATGAGCAGTTCTTC.

The gene calls are TRBV5-1 and TRBJ1-2, with TRBD1 identical over 7 bases. In germline, CDR1 is SGHRS, CDR2 YFSETQ. J was trimmed by 4 bases and V by 4 bases; bases with no gene match: 10. The CDR3 is made up of 15 amino acids. CDR3 sequence: CASSPTFGTAYGYTF. The CDR3 nucleotides are TGCGCCAGCAGCCCTACCTTCGGGACAGCCTATGGCTACACCTTC.

V is TRBV6-7 and J is TRBJ1-1; 7 bases line up with TRBD1. TRBV6-7 is filed as an ORF, its function uncertain. The CDR3 sequence is 15 residues long. V shed 2 bases and J 1 base; nucleotides not matched to a gene: 4. The CDR3 spells CASSYHRDRNTEAFF. CDR3 coding DNA: TGTGCCAGCAGTTACCACAGGGACAGGAACACTGAAGCTTTCTTT.

CDR3 in amino acids: CASSLTRGRQETQYF. The DNA of the CDR3 is TGTGCCAGCAGTTTGACCAGGGGGCGCCAAGAGACCCAGTACTTC. The chain joins TRBV6-5 to TRBJ2-5, with 8 bases fitting TRBD1. The CDR3 length is 15 residues. The germline gives CDR1 MNHEY, CDR2 SVGAGI. V shed 4 bases, J shed 1 base, and the junction held 5 bases outside the gene matches.

This rearrangement joins TRBV30 to TRBJ1-2; no reliable D call. This CDR3 comprises 13 residues. V shed 3 bases and J shed 5 bases, with 13 bases lying between them. In germline, CDR1 is GTSNPN, CDR2 SVGIG (reference sequence). The CDR3 DNA follows: TGTGCCTGGAGGCGGATAGCCACATATGGCTACACCTTC. Protein product: CAWRRIATYGYTF.

This clone was detected once. The chain recombines TRBV19 with TRBJ1-2, with 7 bases lining up with TRBD1. V was clipped by 9 bases and J by 4 bases; unmatched bases: 11. Germline-derived CDR1 and CDR2 are LNHDA and SQIVND (reference sequence). The CDR3 spans 14 residues. The CDR3 nucleotides read TGTGCCAGCACCCTGACAGGGCTCCTCTATGGCTACACCTTC. Its protein product is CASTLTGLLYGYTF. Complete variable domain (other parts from reference TRBV19 and TRBJ1-2): DGGITQSPKYLFRKEGQNVTLSCEQNLNHDAMYWYRQDPGQGLRLIYYSQIVNDFQKGDIAEGYSVSREKKESFPLTVTSAQKNPTAFYLCASTLTGLLYGYTFGSGTRLTVV.

V gene TRBV13 combines with J gene TRBJ2-1; 8 bases line up with TRBD2. This CDR3 region has 18 residues. The V gene end was trimmed by 2 bases and the J gene end by 2 bases; junction bases not matched to a gene: 11. Germline V lookup: CDR1 PRHDT, CDR2 FYEKMQ (reference sequence). This CDR3 reads CASSLPSGFGLAYNEQFF. The CDR3 DNA reads as TGTGCCAGCAGCTTACCTAGCGGGTTCGGGTTGGCCTACAATGAGCAGTTCTTC. The entire variable domain, with the rest obtained from reference TRBV13 and TRBJ2-1, is as follows: AAGVIQSPRHLIKEKRETATLKCYPIPRHDTVYWYQQGPGQDPQFLISFYEKMQSDKGSIPDRFSAQQFSDYHSELNMSSLELGDSALYFCASSLPSGFGLAYNEQFFGPGTRLTVL.